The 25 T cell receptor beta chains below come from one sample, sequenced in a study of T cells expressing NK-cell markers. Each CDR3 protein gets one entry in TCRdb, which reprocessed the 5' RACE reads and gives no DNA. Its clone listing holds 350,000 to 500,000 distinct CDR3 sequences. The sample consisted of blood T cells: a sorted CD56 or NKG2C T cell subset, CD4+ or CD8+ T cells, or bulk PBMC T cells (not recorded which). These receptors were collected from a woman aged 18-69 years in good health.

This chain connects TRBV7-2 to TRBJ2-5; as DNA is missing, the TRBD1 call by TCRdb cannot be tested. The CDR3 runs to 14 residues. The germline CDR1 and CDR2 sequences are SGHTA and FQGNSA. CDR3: CASRKDRVQETQYF. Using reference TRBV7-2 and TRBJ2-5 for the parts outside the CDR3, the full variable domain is GAGVSQSPSNKVTEKGKDVELRCDPISGHTALYWYRQSLGQGLEFLIYFQGNSAPDKSGLPSDRFSAERTGGSVSTLTIQRTQQEDSAVYLCASRKDRVQETQYFGPGTRLLVL.

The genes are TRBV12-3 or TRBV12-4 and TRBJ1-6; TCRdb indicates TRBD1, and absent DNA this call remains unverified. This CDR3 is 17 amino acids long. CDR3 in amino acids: CASSLGTGSSYNSPLHF.

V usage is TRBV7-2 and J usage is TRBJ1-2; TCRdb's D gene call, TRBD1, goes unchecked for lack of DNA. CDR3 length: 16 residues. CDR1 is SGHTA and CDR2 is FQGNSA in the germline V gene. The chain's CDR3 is CASSLQTGGAGNGYTF. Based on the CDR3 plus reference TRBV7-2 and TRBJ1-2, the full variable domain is GAGVSQSPSNKVTEKGKDVELRCDPISGHTALYWYRQSLGQGLEFLIYFQGNSAPDKSGLPSDRFSAERTGGSVSTLTIQRTQQEDSAVYLCASSLQTGGAGNGYTFGSGTRLTVV.

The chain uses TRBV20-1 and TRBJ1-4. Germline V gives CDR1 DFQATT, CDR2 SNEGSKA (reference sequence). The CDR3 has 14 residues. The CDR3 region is CSATRYGEGEKLFF.

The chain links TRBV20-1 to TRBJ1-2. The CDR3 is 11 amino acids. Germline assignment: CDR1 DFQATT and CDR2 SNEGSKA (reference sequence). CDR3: CRPETGYGYTF.

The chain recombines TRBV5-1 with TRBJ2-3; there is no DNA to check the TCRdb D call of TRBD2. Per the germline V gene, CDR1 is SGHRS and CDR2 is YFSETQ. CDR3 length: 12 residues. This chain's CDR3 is CASTSVAYQQYF.

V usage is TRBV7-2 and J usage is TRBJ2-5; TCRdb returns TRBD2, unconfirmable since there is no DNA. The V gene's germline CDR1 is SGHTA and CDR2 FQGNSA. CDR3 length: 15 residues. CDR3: CASSPGGSGTKTQYF.

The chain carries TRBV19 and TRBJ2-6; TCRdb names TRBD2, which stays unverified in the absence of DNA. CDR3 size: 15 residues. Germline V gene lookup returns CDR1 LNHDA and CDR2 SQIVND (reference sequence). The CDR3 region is CASTASGTGANVLTF.

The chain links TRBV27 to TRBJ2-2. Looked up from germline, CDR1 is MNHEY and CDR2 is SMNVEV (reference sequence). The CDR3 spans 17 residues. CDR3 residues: CASSLFSVRGNTGELFF.

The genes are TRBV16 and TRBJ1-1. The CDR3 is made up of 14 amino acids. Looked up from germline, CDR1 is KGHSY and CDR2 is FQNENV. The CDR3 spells CASSQSSGRTEAFF.

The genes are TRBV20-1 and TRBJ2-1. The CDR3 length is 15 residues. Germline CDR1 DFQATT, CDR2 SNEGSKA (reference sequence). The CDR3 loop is CSATYGEWTYNEQFF.

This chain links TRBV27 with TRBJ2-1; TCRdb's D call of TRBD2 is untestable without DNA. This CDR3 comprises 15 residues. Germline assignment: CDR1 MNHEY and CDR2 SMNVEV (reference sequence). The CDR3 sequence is CASTVGLAANNEQFF.

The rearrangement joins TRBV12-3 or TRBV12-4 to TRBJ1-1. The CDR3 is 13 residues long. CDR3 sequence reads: CASTAHPNTEAFF.

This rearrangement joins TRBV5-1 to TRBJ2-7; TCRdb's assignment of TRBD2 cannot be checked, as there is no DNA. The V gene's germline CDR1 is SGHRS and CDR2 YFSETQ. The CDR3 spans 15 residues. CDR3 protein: CASSFATSGSYEQYF.

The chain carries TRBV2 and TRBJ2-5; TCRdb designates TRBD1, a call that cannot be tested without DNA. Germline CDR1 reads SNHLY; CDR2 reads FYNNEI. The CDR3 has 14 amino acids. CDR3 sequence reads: CASSSQGSQETQYF.

CDR3 sequence: CASSQGEGSGSETQYF. V gene TRBV4-3 combines with J gene TRBJ2-5; absent DNA, TCRdb's TRBD2 call cannot be checked. CDR1 is LGHNA and CDR2 is YSLEER in the germline V gene. The CDR3 runs 16 residues.

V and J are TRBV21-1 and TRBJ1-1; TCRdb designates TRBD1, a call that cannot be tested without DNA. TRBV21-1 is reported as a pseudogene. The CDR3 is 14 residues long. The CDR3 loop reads CASSKAEGLTEAFF.

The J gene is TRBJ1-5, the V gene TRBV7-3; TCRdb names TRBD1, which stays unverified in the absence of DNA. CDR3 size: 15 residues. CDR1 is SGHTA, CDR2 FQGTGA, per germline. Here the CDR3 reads CASSPRAGDNQPQHF. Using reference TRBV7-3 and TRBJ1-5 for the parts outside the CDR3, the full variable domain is GAGVSQTPSNKVTEKGKYVELRCDPISGHTALYWYRQSLGQGPEFLIYFQGTGAADDSGLPNDRFFAVRPEGSVSTLKIQRTERGDSAVYLCASSPRAGDNQPQHFGDGTRLSIL.

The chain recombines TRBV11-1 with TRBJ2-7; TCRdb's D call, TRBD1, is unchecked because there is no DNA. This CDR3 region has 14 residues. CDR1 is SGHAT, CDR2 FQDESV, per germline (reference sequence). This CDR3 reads CASSTNRESYEQYF.

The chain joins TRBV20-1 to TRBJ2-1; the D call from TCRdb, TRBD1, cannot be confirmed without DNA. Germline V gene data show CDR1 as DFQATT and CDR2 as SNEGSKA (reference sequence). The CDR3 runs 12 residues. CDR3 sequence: CSARKGANEQFF.

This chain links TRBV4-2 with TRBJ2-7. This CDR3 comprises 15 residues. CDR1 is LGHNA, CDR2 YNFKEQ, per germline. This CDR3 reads CASSQVVGGLYEQYF.

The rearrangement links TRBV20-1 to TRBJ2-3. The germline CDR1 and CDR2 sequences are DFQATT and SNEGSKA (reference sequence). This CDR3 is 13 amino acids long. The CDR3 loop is CSASGDITDTQYF.

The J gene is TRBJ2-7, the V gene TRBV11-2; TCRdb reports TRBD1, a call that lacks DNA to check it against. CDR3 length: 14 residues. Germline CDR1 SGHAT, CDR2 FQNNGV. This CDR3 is CASSLREPPYEQYF.

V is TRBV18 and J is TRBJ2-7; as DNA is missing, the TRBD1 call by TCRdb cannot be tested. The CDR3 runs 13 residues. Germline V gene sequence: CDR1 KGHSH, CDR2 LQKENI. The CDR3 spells CASSPDMSGEQYF.

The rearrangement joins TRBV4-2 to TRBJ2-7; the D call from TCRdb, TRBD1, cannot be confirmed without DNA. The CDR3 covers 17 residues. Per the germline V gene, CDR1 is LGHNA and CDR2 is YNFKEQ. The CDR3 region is CASSQDGTGRTPYEQYF.